The source of this T cell receptor (beta chain) is a study of shared clonotypes between healthy human individuals. Study results and limitations: An expected dependence of interdonor clonotype sharing on sequencing depth was noted. Apart from blood, nothing was sampled; tissue repertoires likely differ.

In unsorted samples, genomic DNA was obtained using roughly 99 million PBMCs. Original processing methods: Junction-only immunoSEQ data arrived without quality scores, meaning filtering differed. TCRdb's copy holds only in-frame clones and misses some; the assay was immunoSEQ multiplex PCR. That table supplies the V and J calls and clone size; D and trimming were determined from the DNA. This table holds hundreds of thousands of clones, approximately 80% found once. The V and J ends lost 5 bases and 1 base, in that order; junction bases with no gene match: 3. From germline, CDR1 is MNHEY and CDR2 SMNVEV (reference sequence). This CDR3 comprises 15 residues. Turning to this clone: Its antigen remains unknown.

The chain joins TRBV27 to TRBJ2-7, with TRBD2 matching 12 bases. The sequenced material came from PBMCs. The TCR was taken from a woman between 40 and 55 years old in good health. Some clones in this sample may be carry-over from other donors' samples. The CDR3 DNA is TGTGCCAGCAGTCACGGACTAGCGGGGTCCTACGAGCAGTACTTC. Protein product: CASSHGLAGSYEQYF.